These 8 T cell receptor beta chains share one sample of origin, sequenced in a study of cytomegalovirus exposure and HLA in healthy donors. 60 Vbeta and 13 Jbeta primers were used in PCR. Using immunoSEQ multiplex PCR, the repertoire was profiled, and TCRdb retains in-frame clones only, with some absent. The sample carries 180,000 or so clones, 70% to 80% recorded once. The sample consisted of PBMCs. Receptors originate from a man younger than 35 in good health and CMV-seronegative.

This clone was counted between two and nine times. The chain is built from TRBV7-6 and TRBJ2-1; the match to TRBD2 covers 8 bases. CDR3 length equals 17 residues. After removal of 3 bases from V and 6 bases from J, the junction contained 13 bases not matched to a gene. CDR1 and CDR2 from the germline V gene are SGHVS and FNYEAQ. CDR3: CASSLTPLAAPGNEQFF. The CDR3 nucleotides are TGTGCCAGCAGCTTGACACCACTAGCGGCCCCCGGCAATGAGCAGTTCTTC.

The chain links TRBV5-6 to TRBJ2-5; TRBD2 is a possible D gene (6 bases). The ends were cut back, 3 bases at V and 5 bases at J, with 17 bases in the middle. The CDR3 has 15 amino acids. Germline loops: CDR1 SGHDT, CDR2 YYEEEE. The CDR3 here is CASSWKEGRWETQYF. The CDR3 DNA follows: TGTGCCAGCAGCTGGAAGGAGGGGCGCTGGGAGACCCAGTACTTC.

The rearrangement uses TRBV4-3 and TRBJ2-5; perhaps TRBD1 as D (6 bases). The J call is doubtful: the DNA matches TRBJ2-7 better. CDR3 size: 13 residues. Germline V lookup: CDR1 LGHNA, CDR2 YSLEER. This chain's CDR3 is CASSQGDTYEQYF. CDR3 bases: TGCGCCAGCAGCCAAGGGGACACCTACGAGCAGTACTTC.

The V call is TRBV2, the J call TRBJ1-5; D is perhaps TRBD1 (6 bases). Germline V gene lookup returns CDR1 SNHLY and CDR2 FYNNEI. V was pared by 1 base and J by 4 bases, with 14 bases between. This CDR3 spans 16 amino acids. The CDR3 coding sequence is TGTGCCAGCAGTGAAGAGGGGGGGCACCTTAATCAGCCCCAGCATTTT. Translation gives CASSEEGGHLNQPQHF.

This clone has only a few counts. The rearrangement joins TRBV9 to TRBJ1-1; D gene uncertain. CDR3 length: 14 residues. The germline gives CDR1 SGDLS, CDR2 YYNGEE. Trimming left V 1 base short and J 1 base short, with 8 bases between. CDR3 coding DNA: TGTGCCAGCAGCGTAAAACCGGGGAACACTGAAGCTTTCTTT. It encodes CASSVKPGNTEAFF.

The count of this clone is one. This chain connects TRBV5-6 to TRBJ2-3; a possible D gene is TRBD2 (6 bases). Trimming cost V 0 bases and J 6 bases, with 23 bases left between them. Germline V gene lookup returns CDR1 SGHDT and CDR2 YYEEEE. The CDR3 is made up of 18 amino acids. The CDR3 reads CASSLVGLARRVGDTQYF. The DNA of the CDR3 is TGTGCCAGCAGCTTGGTAGGCCTAGCGAGGAGAGTAGGGGATACGCAGTATTTT.

The chain links TRBV19 to TRBJ1-1; D gene unclear. V was clipped by 5 bases and J by 5 bases, with 9 bases between them. The germline V gene encodes CDR1 LNHDA and CDR2 SQIVND (reference sequence). This CDR3 comprises 12 residues. The CDR3 DNA follows: TGTGCCAGTAGTCAGGTGGGTACTGAAGCTTTCTTT. It codes for CASSQVGTEAFF.

The chain links TRBV14 to TRBJ2-1; maybe TRBD2 (5 bases). Trimming left V 4 bases short and J 8 bases short, with 18 bases between. Germline CDR1 reads SGHDN; CDR2 reads FVKESK. The CDR3 runs to 15 residues. In DNA form, the CDR3 reads TGTGCCAGCAGCCCCGGACTGGGCGGTAGCGATGAGCAGTTCTTC. Translating gives CASSPGLGGSDEQFF.